This T cell receptor (beta chain) was sequenced for a study of cytomegalovirus exposure and HLA in healthy donors. PCR amplification relied on 60 Vbeta primers (plus 13 Jbeta primers). The table came from immunoSEQ multiplex PCR; TCRdb's copy has only in-frame clones and leaves some out. The sample carries roughly 180,000 clones, about 10% recorded once. Whole-study findings and limits: Reports credit the classifier with highly specific, highly sensitive diagnosis of cytomegalovirus status.

This clone was observed a few times. What it binds is unknown. The V segment lost 4 bases and the J segment 4 bases; nucleotides outside the gene matches: 14. The CDR3 loop spans 16 amino acids. The germline V gene encodes CDR1 SGHRS and CDR2 YFSETQ. J is TRBJ2-7 and V is TRBV5-1, with 7 positions matching TRBD2. This receptor was taken from a woman aged 25 to 39 in good health and CMV-seropositive. The specimen sequenced was PBMCs. CDR3: CASSPGGAGVLYEQYF. Here the CDR3 DNA reads TGCGCCAGCAGCCCGGGCGGGGCGGGAGTTCTGTACGAGCAGTACTTC.